The clone carrying this T cell receptor beta chain has only a few counts. Original analysis: Reference gene primer amplification gave nucleated cell count estimates. The data were produced by immunoSEQ multiplex PCR, yet TCRdb's version contains in-frame clones alone and is incomplete. The D gene and trimming were derived from the DNA, and the V and J assignments and clone size from that table. The sample records some 400,000 clones, about 87% being singletons. The sample originates from a study of blood T cell repertoires in COVID-19. Germline values: CDR1 KGHSH, CDR2 LQKENI. The CDR3 is made up of 15 amino acids. The V end lost 4 bases, the J end lost 6 bases, and 18 bases lay between the germline ends. Recruitment covered under 25 US areas and drew participants whose ages spanned roughly 18 to 100 years. Membership in each cohort depended on participant-reported clinical history. Among Cohort 3 donors, those recovered had two negative PCRs, clearance, or symptom resolution.

The receptor comes from a man younger than 40 who had recovered from COVID-19. The chain uses TRBV18 and TRBJ1-1; tentatively, D is TRBD1 (6 bases). Sequencing was carried out using PBMCs or T cells enriched from blood (not recorded which). Here the CDR3 reads CASSQSFGPGAEAFF. For the CDR3, the DNA is TGTGCCAGCTCACAAAGCTTCGGACCAGGGGCTGAAGCTTTCTTT.